The rows below give T cell receptor beta chains drawn from one sample of a study of CD8 T cells in Susac syndrome. From the immunoSEQ multiplex PCR reads, TCRdb called clonotypes with MiXCR, one entry per CDR3 protein. The sample lists more than 80,000 distinct CDR3 sequences; around 94% were seen once. The sequencing sample was made of CD8+ T cells from PBMCs. These receptors all stem from a human donor with Susac syndrome. Both conserved end residues are part of each CDR3. D genes are given only for firm matches. Not all rows give a size; the values are once, few, many and, for expanded clones, a class.

>-|-|TRBJ2-2|TRBV5-4
CASSPIIAGGELFF
TGTGCCAGCAGCCCGATAATAGCCGGCGGGGAGCTGTTTTTT
>-|TRBD1|TRBJ1-1|TRBV15
CATSRQGDTEAFF
TGTGCCACCAGCAGACAGGGGGACACTGAAGCTTTCTTT
>-|-|TRBJ1-5|TRBV7-8
CASKAGAGNQPQHF
TGTGCCAGCAAGGCAGGAGCAGGCAATCAGCCCCAGCATTTT
>-|TRBD2|TRBJ2-3|TRBV18
CASSTSGGTDTQYF
TGTGCCAGCTCAACTAGCGGGGGCACAGATACGCAGTATTTT
>-|-|TRBJ2-1|TRBV20-1
CSAQGGNEQFF
TGCAGTGCTCAGGGCGGTAATGAGCAGTTCTTC
>-|TRBD2|TRBJ2-1|TRBV20-1
CSARGLAETNEQFF
TGCAGTGCTAGAGGACTAGCGGAGACCAATGAGCAGTTCTTC
>-|-|TRBJ2-1|TRBV7-8
CASSLGLGGIAEQFF
TGTGCCAGCAGCTTAGGTCTAGGTGGGATTGCTGAGCAGTTCTTC
>few|-|TRBJ2-3|TRBV11-2
CASSPGTNPNTQYF
TGTGCCAGCAGCCCCGGGACCAACCCTAATACGCAGTATTTT
>-|TRBD1|TRBJ2-1|TRBV20-1
CSATGQGVYNEQFF
TGCAGTGCCACCGGACAGGGGGTCTACAATGAGCAGTTCTTC
>once|-|TRBJ2-2|TRBV9
CASSEGGFGGELFF
TGTGCCAGCAGCGAGGGGGGGTTCGGCGGGGAGCTGTTTTTT
>-|-|TRBJ2-7|TRBV12-5
CASDLGGTSYEQYF
TGTGCTAGTGACTTAGGGGGGACATCCTACGAGCAGTACTTC
>-|-|TRBJ2-1|TRBV3-1
CASSQVAGYNEQFF
TGTGCCAGCAGCCAAGTCGCAGGGTACAATGAGCAGTTCTTC
>-|-|TRBJ1-5|TRBV19
CASSTESSNQPQHF
TGTGCCAGTAGTACAGAGTCAAGCAATCAGCCCCAGCATTTT
>-|-|TRBJ2-3|TRBV4-1
CASSPGLFTDTQYF
TGCGCCAGCAGCCCTGGCCTATTCACGGATACGCAGTATTTT
>-|-|TRBJ2-7|TRBV2
CASSEAGSSYEQYF
TGTGCCAGCAGTGAAGCGGGCAGCTCCTACGAGCAGTACTTC
>-|-|TRBJ1-5|TRBV6-2/TRBV6-3
CASSYLNQPQHF
TGTGCCAGCAGTTACTTAAATCAGCCCCAGCATTTT
>-|TRBD1|TRBJ2-3|TRBV12-5
CASGFLTSDRGTDTQYF
TGTGCTAGTGGTTTCCTAACCTCGGACAGGGGCACAGATACGCAGTATTTT
>-|TRBD1|TRBJ1-5|TRBV27
CASRPQGAFNQPQHF
TGTGCCAGCAGACCACAGGGGGCCTTCAATCAGCCCCAGCATTTT
>-|-|TRBJ2-7|TRBV29-1
CSVQNRGSYEQYF
TGCAGCGTCCAAAACCGGGGTTCCTACGAGCAGTACTTC
>-|-|TRBJ1-1|TRBV29-1
CSVDHGPTEAFF
TGCAGCGTTGATCACGGGCCGACTGAAGCTTTCTTT
>-|-|TRBJ2-4|TRBV9
CASSPGSQAKNIQYF
TGTGCCAGCAGCCCGGGTTCTCAAGCCAAAAACATTCAGTACTTC
>-|-|TRBJ2-7|TRBV19
CASSSRRDRFYEQYF
TGTGCCAGTAGTAGTAGGCGGGACAGATTTTACGAGCAGTACTTC
>-|-|TRBJ1-6|TRBV6-2/TRBV6-3
CASSPGSYNSPLHF
TGTGCCAGCAGTCCAGGCTCCTATAATTCACCCCTCCACTTT
>-|-|TRBJ2-3|TRBV7-9
CASSFGRGNVTQYF
TGTGCCAGCAGCTTCGGGCGGGGCAACGTGACGCAGTATTTT
>once|TRBD2|TRBJ2-5|TRBV12-5
CASTLGLAGRETQYF
TGTGCTAGTACCCTCGGATTAGCGGGTCGGGAGACCCAGTACTTC
>-|TRBD1|TRBJ1-3|TRBV4-1
CASSQFMTGMNTIYF
TGCGCCAGCAGCCAGTTTATGACAGGGATGAACACCATATATTTT